This T cell receptor (beta chain) was found in a study of post-analysis software for immune sequencing data (dated by TCRdb to the mid-2010s). Broadly, across the study: The recorded disease courses included relapsing-remitting, secondary progressive and progressive-relapsing multiple sclerosis, and some patients had no subtype annotation. The patient repertoires were set against under 12 previously published healthy control repertoires from donors whose ages ranged from roughly 6 to 26 years. A subset of samples was prepared in parallel using single-end sample barcoding, then pooled and co-amplified after Illumina adapter ligation. Points the paper makes about the study in general: The multiple sclerosis patient group was slightly younger than the control group. Direct clustering with F measure showed strong co-clustering of samples prepared in the same batch, prompting a batch-effect correction. Significantly higher frequencies in patients than in controls were found for about five TRBV segments, including TRBV5-6, TRBV5-1 and TRBV20-1. Compared with controls, multiple sclerosis patients had significantly lower normalized Chao1 diversity, a finding suggesting substantial peripheral T-cell clonal expansion.

TCR beta repertoires were profiled from peripheral blood of 10 to 15 young patients with multiple sclerosis to demonstrate the VDJtools post-analysis software. Multiple sclerosis patients were children and adolescents aged roughly 6 to 16 years. The protocol used for the library was PCR. TCRdb shows the sequencer as Illumina HiSeq 2500. Unique molecular identifiers were incorporated into TCR beta cDNA libraries to reduce PCR and sequencing biases. Per 1 to 10 million input T cells, approximately 500,000 cDNA molecules were obtained, such that each molecule approximated one T cell. Patient libraries were prepared and sequenced with the same protocol used for the earlier healthy control dataset. Within a given batch, samples were prepared together, multiplexed and sequenced on the same HiSeq lane. As for how the authors treated the data: MIGEC handled the raw barcoded reads, throwing out single-read molecular identifier groups before consensus assembly and CDR3 extraction. VDJtools was used for post-analysis of the clonotype tables, and diversity was normalized by down-sampling every dataset to the size of the smallest sample. In repertoire overlap clustering, CDR3 amino acid sequences, but not nucleotide sequences, were matched to correct batch-related cross-sample contamination. Using fastp at Q25 and MiXCR, TCRdb reprocessed the public reads and kept productive beta chains. Rows with a matching CDR3 protein are joined into one entry that keeps the most common DNA and genes. These V and J calls derive from TCRdb rather than the authors' analysis. This sample gives about 760,000 distinct CDR3 sequences in total; less than 35% of them show up just once. The ten biggest clones cover approximately 0.55% of the sample.

Including the terminal cysteine and phenylalanine, the CDR3 comprises 12 residues. Of all the DNA, just the CDR3 is kept, 36 bases in frame from base 1. Sequences SGHDT (CDR1) and YYEEEE (CDR2) are obtained from the germline V gene. This clonotype was picked up one time. It lacks a known antigen. At one end the junction does not follow the germline gene, possibly because of a read error. The sequenced sample consisted of blood. This sequence originates from a girl aged 10 to 17 with multiple sclerosis. The rearranged segments are TRBV5-6 and TRBJ2-6; the D region possibly corresponds to TRBD2 (7 bases align). In nucleotide form, the sequence is TGTGCCAGCATCGCGGGGGCCAACGTCCGGACTTTC. This gives the protein CASIAGANVRTF.